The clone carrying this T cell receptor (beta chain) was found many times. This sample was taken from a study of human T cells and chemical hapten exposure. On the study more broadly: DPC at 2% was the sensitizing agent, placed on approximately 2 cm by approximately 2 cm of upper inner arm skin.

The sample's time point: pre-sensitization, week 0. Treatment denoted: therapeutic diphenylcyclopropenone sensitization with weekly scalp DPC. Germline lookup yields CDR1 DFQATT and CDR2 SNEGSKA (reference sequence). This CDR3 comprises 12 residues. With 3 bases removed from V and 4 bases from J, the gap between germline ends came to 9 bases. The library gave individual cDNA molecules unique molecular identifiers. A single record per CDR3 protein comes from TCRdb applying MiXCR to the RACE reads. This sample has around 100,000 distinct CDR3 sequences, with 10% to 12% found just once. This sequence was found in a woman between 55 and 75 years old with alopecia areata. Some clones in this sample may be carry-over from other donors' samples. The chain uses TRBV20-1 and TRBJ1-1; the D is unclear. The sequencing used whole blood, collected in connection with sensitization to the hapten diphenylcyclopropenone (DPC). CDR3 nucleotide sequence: TGCAGTGCTAGCAATCAGGCCACTGAAGCTTTCTTT. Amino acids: CSASNQATEAFF.